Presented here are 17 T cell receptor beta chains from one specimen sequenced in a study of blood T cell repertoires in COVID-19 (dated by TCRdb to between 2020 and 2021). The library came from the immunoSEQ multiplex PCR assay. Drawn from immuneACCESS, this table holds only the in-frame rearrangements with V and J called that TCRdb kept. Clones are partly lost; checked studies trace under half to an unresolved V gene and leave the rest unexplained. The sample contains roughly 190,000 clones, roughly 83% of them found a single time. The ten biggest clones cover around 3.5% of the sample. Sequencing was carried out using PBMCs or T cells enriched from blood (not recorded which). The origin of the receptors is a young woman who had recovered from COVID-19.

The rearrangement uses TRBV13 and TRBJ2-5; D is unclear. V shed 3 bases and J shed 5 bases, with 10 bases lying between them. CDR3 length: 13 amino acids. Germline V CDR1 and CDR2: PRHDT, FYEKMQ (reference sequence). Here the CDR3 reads CASSFRIQETQYF. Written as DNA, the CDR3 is TGTGCCAGCAGCTTCAGGATCCAGGAGACCCAGTACTTC. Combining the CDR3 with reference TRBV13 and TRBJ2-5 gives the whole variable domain AAGVIQSPRHLIKEKRETATLKCYPIPRHDTVYWYQQGPGQDPQFLISFYEKMQSDKGSIPDRFSAQQFSDYHSELNMSSLELGDSALYFCASSFRIQETQYFGPGTRLLVL.

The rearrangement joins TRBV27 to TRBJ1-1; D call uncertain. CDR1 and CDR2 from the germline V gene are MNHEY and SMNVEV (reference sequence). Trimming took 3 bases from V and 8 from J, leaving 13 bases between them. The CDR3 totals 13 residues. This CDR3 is CASSFLTEAEAFF. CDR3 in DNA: TGTGCCAGCAGTTTCCTGACCGAGGCAGAAGCTTTCTTT.

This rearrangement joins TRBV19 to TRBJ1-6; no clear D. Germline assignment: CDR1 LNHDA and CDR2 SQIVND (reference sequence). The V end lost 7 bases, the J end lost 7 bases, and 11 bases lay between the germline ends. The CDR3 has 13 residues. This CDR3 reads CASKAGRNSPLHF. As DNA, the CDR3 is TGTGCCAGTAAAGCGGGCAGGAATTCACCCCTCCACTTT.

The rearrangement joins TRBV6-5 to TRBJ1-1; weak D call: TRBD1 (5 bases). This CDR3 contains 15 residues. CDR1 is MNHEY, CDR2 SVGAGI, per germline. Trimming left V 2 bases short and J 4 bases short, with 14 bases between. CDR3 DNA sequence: TGTGCCAGCAGTTACACGGCAGGGATGGGCACTGAAGCTTTCTTT. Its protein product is CASSYTAGMGTEAFF.

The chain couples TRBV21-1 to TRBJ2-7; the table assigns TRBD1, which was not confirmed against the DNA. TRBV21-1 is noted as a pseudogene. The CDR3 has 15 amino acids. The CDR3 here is CASSPRNRRAYEQYV. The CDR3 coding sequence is TGTGCCAGCAGCCCGAGGAACAGGAGAGCCTACGAGCAGTACGTC.

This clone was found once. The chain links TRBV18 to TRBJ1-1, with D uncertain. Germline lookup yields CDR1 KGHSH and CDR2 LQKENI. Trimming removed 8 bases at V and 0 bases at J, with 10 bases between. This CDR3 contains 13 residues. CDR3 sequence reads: CASLSLMNTEAFF. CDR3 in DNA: TGTGCCAGCCTATCCCTCATGAACACTGAAGCTTTCTTT.

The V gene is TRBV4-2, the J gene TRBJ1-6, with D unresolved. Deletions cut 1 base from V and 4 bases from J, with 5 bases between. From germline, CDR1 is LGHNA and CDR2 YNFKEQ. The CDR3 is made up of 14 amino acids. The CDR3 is CASSQGSYNSPLHF. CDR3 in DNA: TGTGCCAGCAGCCAAGGCAGTTATAATTCACCCCTCCACTTT.

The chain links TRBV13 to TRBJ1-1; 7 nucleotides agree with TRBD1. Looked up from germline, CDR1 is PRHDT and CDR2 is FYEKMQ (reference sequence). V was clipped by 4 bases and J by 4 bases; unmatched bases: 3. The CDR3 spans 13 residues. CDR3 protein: CASSSNRGTEAFF. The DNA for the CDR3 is TGTGCCAGCAGCTCCAACAGGGGCACTGAAGCTTTCTTT.

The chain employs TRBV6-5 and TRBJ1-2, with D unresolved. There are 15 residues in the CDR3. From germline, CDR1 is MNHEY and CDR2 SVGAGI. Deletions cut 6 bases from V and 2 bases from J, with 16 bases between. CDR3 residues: CASSRDSGVNYGYTF. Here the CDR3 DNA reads TGTGCCAGCAGCCGGGATTCCGGGGTAAACTATGGCTACACCTTC.

CDR3 loop: CASSATGSTDTQYF. The CDR3 DNA follows: TGTGCCAGCAGCGCGACAGGAAGCACAGATACGCAGTATTTT. The chain carries TRBV9 and TRBJ2-3; TRBD1 might be the D (6 bases). The CDR3 has 14 residues. V lost 3 bases to trimming and J lost 0 bases, with 8 bases between them. CDR1 and CDR2 from the germline V gene are SGDLS and YYNGEE.

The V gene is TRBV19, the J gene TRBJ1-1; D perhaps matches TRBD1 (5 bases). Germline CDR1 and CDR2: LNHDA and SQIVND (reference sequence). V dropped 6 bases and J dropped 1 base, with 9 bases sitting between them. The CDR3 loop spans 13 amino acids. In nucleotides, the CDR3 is TGTGCCAGTAGGGCAGGGCCGAACACTGAAGCTTTCTTT. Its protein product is CASRAGPNTEAFF.

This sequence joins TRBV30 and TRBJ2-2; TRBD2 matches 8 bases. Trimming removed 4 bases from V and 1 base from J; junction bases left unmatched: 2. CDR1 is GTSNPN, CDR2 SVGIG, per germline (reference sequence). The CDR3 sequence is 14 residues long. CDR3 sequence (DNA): TGTGCCTGGAAAGCGGGAGTGAACACCGGGGAGCTGTTTTTT. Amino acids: CAWKAGVNTGELFF.

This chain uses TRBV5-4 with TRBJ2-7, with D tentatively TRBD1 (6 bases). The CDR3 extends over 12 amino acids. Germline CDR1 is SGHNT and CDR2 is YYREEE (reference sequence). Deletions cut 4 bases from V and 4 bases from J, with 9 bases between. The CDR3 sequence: CASSPDRYEQYF. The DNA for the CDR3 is TGTGCCAGCAGCCCTGACAGGTACGAGCAGTACTTC.

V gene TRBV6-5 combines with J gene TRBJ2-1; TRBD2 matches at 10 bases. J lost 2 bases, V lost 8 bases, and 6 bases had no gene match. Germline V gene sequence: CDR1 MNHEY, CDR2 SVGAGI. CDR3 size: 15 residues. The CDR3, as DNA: TGTGCCAGCGTTATCCTAGCGGGAGCCTACAATGAGCAGTTCTTC. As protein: CASVILAGAYNEQFF.

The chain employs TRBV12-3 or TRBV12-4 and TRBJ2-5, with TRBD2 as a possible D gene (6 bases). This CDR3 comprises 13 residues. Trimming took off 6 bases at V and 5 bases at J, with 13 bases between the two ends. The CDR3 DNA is TGTGCCAGCAGGGGGGGTTTGTTCGAGACCCAGTACTTC. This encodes CASRGGLFETQYF.

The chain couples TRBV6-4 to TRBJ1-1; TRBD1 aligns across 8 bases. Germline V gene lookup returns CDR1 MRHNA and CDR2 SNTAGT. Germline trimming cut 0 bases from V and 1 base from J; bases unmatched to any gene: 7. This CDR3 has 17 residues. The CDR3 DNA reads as TGTGCCAGCAGTGACTCGGGGGCAGGGGGCAAGAACACTGAAGCTTTCTTT. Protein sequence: CASSDSGAGGKNTEAFF.

CDR3: CAISESNRLTEAFF. The DNA for the CDR3 is TGTGCCATCAGTGAGTCGAACAGGCTCACTGAAGCTTTCTTT. This chain joins TRBV10-3 and TRBJ1-1, with D perhaps matching TRBD1 (5 bases). Trimming left V 0 bases short and J 4 bases short, with 9 bases between. From germline, CDR1 is ENHRY and CDR2 SYGVKD. This CDR3 has 14 amino acids.